This T cell receptor beta chain was identified during a study of shared clonotypes between healthy human individuals. The CDR3 extends over 14 amino acids. Trimming took 6 bases from V and 1 from J; bases not matched to a gene: 4. The germline V gene has CDR1 LNHDA and CDR2 SQIVND (reference sequence). TCRdb's table, derived via immunoSEQ multiplex PCR, lists solely in-frame clones and lacks some. The top ten clones hold under 2% of a sample with 700,000 or so clones, 60% to 80% of them seen once. The TCR was taken from a woman in her twenties or thirties in good health. The specimen sequenced was memory CD4+ T cells sorted from blood. Specified subset: CD45RA-negative fraction. The rearrangement joins TRBV19 to TRBJ2-5, with 8 nucleotides matching TRBD2. The CDR3 DNA is TGTGCCAGTAGCGAACTAGCGGCCCAAGAGACCCAGTACTTC. It is translated as CASSELAAQETQYF.